This T cell receptor beta chain was identified in a study of vaccination effects on CD4 cells after COVID-19. Whole-study context: The post-vaccine samples were taken, at the median, 72 days after the second dose.

TCRdb's table, derived via immunoSEQ multiplex PCR, lists solely in-frame clones and lacks some. The table shows about 46,000 clones, with about 74% occurring only once. Antigen-specific CD4+ T cells were expanded with viral peptide pools in the ViraFEST assay before sequencing. CD4+ T cells were isolated after around 10 days of culture. BNT162b2 vaccine or mRNA-1273 vaccine was given to participants in two doses. The authors replaced half the medium with IL-2 medium on days 3 and 7. Overall study findings and caveats: From healthy vaccinees, only 1 of 255 vaccine-induced clones also reacted to common cold coronaviruses. Infection-derived and vaccine-derived clones contracted markedly late after vaccination.

Remarks on this clone: Its antigen remains unidentified.

Unmatched junction bases numbered 5, after V lost 1 base and J lost 0 bases. CDR3 length: 16 residues. Germline CDR1 and CDR2: SGHAT and FQNNGV. The genes are TRBV11-2 and TRBJ2-7, with TRBD1 identical over 8 bases. The sample consisted of CD4+ T cells from PBMCs cultured with HCoV-OC43 spike peptides, taken after COVID-19 vaccination. Subset specified: HCoV-OC43 spike overlapping peptide pool stimulation. This TCR was sampled from a human donor who received a COVID-19 vaccine. This CDR3 is CASSLGRTGSSYEQYF. CDR3 nucleotide sequence: TGTGCCAGCAGCTTAGGACGGACAGGGAGCTCCTACGAGCAGTACTTC.